This TCR beta chain was sequenced during a study of cytomegalovirus exposure and HLA in healthy donors (TCRdb year 2017). The study in broad terms: An earlier analysis of approximately 640 of the donors reported approximately 270 Gb of sequence data and roughly 100 million unique TCR beta sequences from approximately 180 million T cells. An early release that covered fewer than 800 HLA-typed donors contained about 300 gigabases of sequencing data and around 80 million unique TCR sequences. Of the roughly 430 genotyped donors, roughly 85% fell in the genetic ancestry cluster associated with self-reported Caucasian donors. The aim of the study was to test whether cataloging public T cell receptors could identify signatures of past pathogen exposure. The study profiled the T cell repertoires of approximately 700 subjects by immunosequencing and related them to cytomegalovirus serostatus. Besides the first cohort of some 670 subjects, a separate validation cohort made up of 90 to 150 different subjects was used. To predict cytomegalovirus infection status, the study brought together high-throughput TCR immunosequencing, statistical association of individual TCRs with disease status, and machine learning. A later analysis re-examined previously published TCR beta repertoires from more than 550 donors and added high-resolution HLA genotyping to investigate patterns of TCR occurrence. The later analysis used no new phenotypic data to find candidate immune exposures, relying instead on TCR beta sequences and their occurrence across donors. An earlier analysis of 450 to 750 of the donors used high-throughput TCR beta sequencing to judge whether each TCR beta V gene segment behaved as functional or pseudogenic. Donor age, sex, ethnicity and CMV serostatus were collected together with the repertoire data. In a later genetic analysis, genome-wide SNP genotypes for about 55% of the roughly 700 donors were used, and that subset was treated as a discovery cohort. Every discovery cohort repertoire had been produced on one sequencing platform. HLA typing included class I and class II loci at four-digit resolution. The number of donors typed differed by locus, with roughly 620-630 for A, B, C, DRB1 and DQB1, around 560 for DQA1, some 570 for DPA1, and 472 for DPB1. Several DR-DQ haplotypes were treated as single units for association and clustering because of strong linkage in the cohort. Across 398 genotyped donors of the cohort, an average of roughly 200,000 unique TCR beta nucleotide sequences per donor were sequenced, and about a sixth of those sequences were non-productive. Results the study describes overall, beyond this receptor: Assigning TCR associations to individual alleles was difficult when HLA alleles, especially DR and DQ, strongly co-occurred. V-gene and J-gene trimming of TCR beta chains was associated with a missense DCLRE1C variant in a later genetic analysis, and the association was replicated in an independent cohort. Broadly in line with IMGT annotations, most TCR beta V segments showed up in productive rearrangements about 87% or about 30% of the time in an earlier analysis of several hundred of the donors. Linkage disequilibrium might explain the correlated functional status among segregating V segments, but an unknown experimental factor could not be excluded. A total of 164 TCR beta chains were listed by the study as associated with cytomegalovirus. The sequencing pipeline was judged likely to have produced a cluster of highly shared sequence variants as a technical artifact. Most TCR sequences were seen in very few donors, while some public TCRs were found in many individuals. HLA typing was unavailable for some donors at each locus, so association tests used only the typed subset. In a later analysis, several top co-occurrence clusters were reported to appear linked to parvovirus B19, influenza, CMV and Epstein-Barr virus. Because counts were too low, around 17 rarely observed V segments, including chromosome 9 orphons, were left out of the earlier analysis of 587 of the donors. A further reported finding was that TCR beta sequences accurately predicted the HLA-A and HLA-B alleles for most subjects in the first cohort. Most CMV-associated TCR beta chains appeared to be HLA-restricted in a later analysis, and the HLA associations seemed to be driven largely by CMV exposure. In a later analysis, TCR association rates were found to vary across HLA loci, with the most associated TCRs seen for DRB1 alleles and the fewest for HLA-C alleles. At a false discovery rate of 0.05, a later analysis linked under 20,000 TCR beta sequences to specific HLA alleles. Only TCR beta chains were sequenced in this cohort, and the absence of alpha or paired-chain data limited detectable features. CMV serostatus was the only immune exposure information available for the cohort. A later genetic analysis reported fewer N-insertions in productive TCRs among donors in an Asian-associated ancestry cluster than the roughly 620-donor mean. In both the original and validation cohorts, the classifier was reported to diagnose cytomegalovirus status with high specificity and sensitivity. In vitro tests confirmed that three of the cytomegalovirus-associated TCR beta chains recognize cytomegalovirus antigens. Some IMGT-functional V segments, including TRBV6-2 and TRBV6-3, could not be distinguished by the 87-base-pair reads and were therefore excluded. A later analysis found that HLA-associated TCR beta chains were more clonally expanded and had lower generation probabilities than equally common non-associated chains. The authors suggested that the approach could potentially be generalized to other disease states and immunological phenotypes. Sequencing depth was assumed to be roughly uniform across donors in the presence/absence analyses, though that assumption may not hold.

A remark on this clone: There is no known antigen for this receptor. Nothing much larger sits one base from this clone, and base qualities are not available.

In total, around 600 healthy bone marrow donors made up the cohort. At the time of sampling, every cohort member was nominally healthy, though immune exposures that went unrecorded were likely present. Of the approximately 610 cohort members, about 280 had positive CMV serostatus and about 330 had negative CMV serostatus, and CMV serostatus was not recorded for the donor. Every donor gave a peripheral blood sample, and the peripheral blood mononuclear cells from that sample were used for TCR beta sequencing. Genomic DNA extraction from the blood cell samples was performed with the Qiagen DNeasy Blood Extraction Kit. The library was made by the immunoSEQ multiplex PCR assay. The multiplex PCR relied on a mix of 60 forward primers for TCR Vbeta segments and 13 reverse primers for TCR Jbeta segments. A multiplex PCR assay on genomic DNA amplified the CDR3 region of rearranged TCR beta genes. Amplified TCR beta libraries were sequenced as 87-base-pair reads on the Illumina HiSeq System. The paper's data handling went like this. Across the 600 to 700 repertoires, a later analysis counted tens of millions of unique TCR beta chains, around 11 million of which were shared by at least two donors. Raw reads were error-corrected and collapsed into unique sequences with a nearest-neighbor algorithm that merged closely related sequences to remove PCR and sequencing errors. CDR3 sequences were aligned to IMGT reference sequences to assign V, D and J gene segments. For a sequence to be retained, a match of at least six nucleotides was required to both a V gene segment and a J gene segment. Rearrangements were called productive when the CDR3 lacked stop codons and stayed in frame with V and J; all others were non-productive. Following IMGT convention, CDR3 was defined as the stretch from the second conserved V-encoded cysteine to the conserved J-encoded phenylalanine. In an earlier analysis of approximately 590 of the donors, sequences lacking an unambiguous match to a single V gene segment were excluded. In an earlier analysis of some 590 of the donors, V segments were called functional above 56.7% productive rearrangements and were called segregating when the between-donor standard deviation exceeded 5%. A statistical classification framework was built for diagnosing cytomegalovirus status from the catalog of TCR beta chain sequences. A later analysis assigned V and J genes by comparing TCR nucleotide sequences with IMGT/GENE-DB human TR gene sequences. Using the TCRdist pipeline, a later analysis assigned CDR3 sequences along with most-parsimonious VDJ recombination scenarios. In a later analysis, every TCR beta chain was defined by the combination of its CDR3 amino acid sequence and its V-gene family, and reads without a unique V-gene family were dropped. A later analysis removed nearly 600 highly shared, low-generation-probability nucleotide sequences to deal with suspected cross-contamination and a sequencing artifact. For each public chain, a later analysis derived a clonal expansion index from normalized ranks of inferred template counts within each repertoire. A later analysis computed generation probabilities with a VDJ recombination model fitted to out-of-frame rearrangements, and checked the results against IGoR. Hypergeometric tests were used in a later analysis to score TCR-TCR, TCR-HLA and TCR-CMV co-occurrence, with a repertoire-size bias correction applied to the TCR pairs. A later analysis estimated false discovery rates by permuting HLA or CMV assignments 20 times. A later analysis grouped co-occurring TCRs with DBSCAN, adding TCRdist sequence similarity when clustering within HLA-allele-positive subsets. Co-occurrence clustering excluded repertoires with fewer than 30,000 or more than 120,000 public chains, plus five with anomalous nucleotide sharing. As stored in TCRdb, this immuneACCESS dataset retains in-frame rearrangements with V and J assigned. A fraction of the clones does not appear; measured against another copy, unresolved V genes explain less than half of the discrepancy, and the remainder lacks a known reason. V, J and clone size are taken as reported in that table, and D and trimming were inferred from the DNA itself. For this sample the table gives fewer than 200,000 clones, of which over 75% were detected only once. The ten largest clones take up around 2% of the sample.

The germline V gene (reference sequence) yields LNHDA for CDR1 and SQIVND for CDR2. From cysteine to phenylalanine, the CDR3 is 15 amino acids long. This entry keeps only the CDR3 DNA: 45 bases, framed from base 1. The V and J ends are trimmed by 1 base and 1 base, leaving 8 bases between them. What was sequenced was PBMCs. The receptor's source is a human donor in good health. The chain links TRBV19 with TRBJ2-1; no D segment can be confidently identified. DNA sequence: TGTGCCAGTAGTATAGGCCCCAGTTCCTACAATGAGCAGTTCTTC. Its protein product is CASSIGPSSYNEQFF. The variable domain in full, with residues beyond the CDR3 obtained from the reference TRBV19 and TRBJ2-1 genes, is DGGITQSPKYLFRKEGQNVTLSCEQNLNHDAMYWYRQDPGQGLRLIYYSQIVNDFQKGDIAEGYSVSREKKESFPLTVTSAQKNPTAFYLCASSIGPSSYNEQFFGPGTRLTVL.